These 32 T cell receptor beta chains came from one sample sequenced in a study of blood T cell repertoires in COVID-19. The method was immunoSEQ multiplex PCR; TCRdb's version includes in-frame clones alone and lacks a portion of them. The sample lists approximately 450,000 clones, about 85% seen once, with about 2% in the top ten. The source material was PBMCs or T cells enriched from blood (not recorded which). These receptors came from a woman between 18 and 29 years old with acute COVID-19.

V gene TRBV6-4 combines with J gene TRBJ1-5; TRBD1 might be the D (5 bases). V lost 1 base to trimming and J lost 0 bases, with 10 bases between them. Germline V gene data show CDR1 as MRHNA and CDR2 as SNTAGT. The CDR3 length is 16 residues. The CDR3 nucleotides are TGTGCCAGCAGTGACTTAAGGGGTTATAGCAATCAGCCCCAGCATTTT. This encodes CASSDLRGYSNQPQHF.

This rearrangement joins TRBV9 to TRBJ2-3, with D maybe TRBD2 (6 bases). V was trimmed by 5 bases and J by 3 bases, leaving 16 bases between them. The germline CDR1 and CDR2 sequences are SGDLS and YYNGEE. This CDR3 contains 15 residues. The CDR3 coding sequence is TGTGCCAGCAGACGGACGGGGGTTTCGACAGATACGCAGTATTTT. As protein: CASRRTGVSTDTQYF.

This clone was seen a single time. In DNA, the CDR3 is TGTGCCAGTAGTACCCGACTAGAGAATGAGCAGTTCTTC. As protein: CASSTRLENEQFF. The V gene is TRBV19, the J gene TRBJ2-1; maybe TRBD2 (6 bases). The germline gives CDR1 LNHDA, CDR2 SQIVND (reference sequence). This CDR3 spans 13 amino acids. V shed 4 bases and J shed 7 bases, with 11 bases lying between them.

V is TRBV7-9 and J is TRBJ2-4; D is perhaps TRBD1 (5 bases). The CDR3 extends over 13 amino acids. CDR1 SEHNR and CDR2 FQNEAQ come from the germline V gene (reference sequence). V lost 1 base and J lost 6, with 7 bases in between. CDR3 residues: CASSLDRTNIQYF. In nucleotides, the CDR3 is TGTGCCAGCAGCTTAGACAGGACAAACATTCAGTACTTC.

In its sample, this clone was seen a few times. The chain carries TRBV5-1 and TRBJ1-5, with TRBD1 matching over 9 bases. Germline V gene sequence: CDR1 SGHRS, CDR2 YFSETQ. Trimming at V came to 0 bases and at J to 5 bases, leaving 3 bases not matched to a gene. The CDR3 totals 15 residues. The CDR3 bases are TGCGCCAGCAGCTTGGAGGGACAGGGATATCAGCCCCAGCATTTT. This codes for CASSLEGQGYQPQHF.

The table lists this clone with a count of one. The rearrangement uses TRBV11-2 and TRBJ1-2; 7 positions agree with TRBD1. The CDR3 spans 13 residues. V shed 1 base and J 6 bases; nucleotides not matched to a gene: 2. Germline CDR1 is SGHAT and CDR2 is FQNNGV. The CDR3 DNA follows: TGTGCCAGCAGCTTAGCAACAGGGGATGGCTACACCTTC. Residues: CASSLATGDGYTF.

This clone was seen only once. This rearrangement joins TRBV28 to TRBJ1-3, with TRBD1 as a possible D gene (5 bases). Between the trimmed V and J ends, which lost 8 bases and 3 bases, there was a span of 20 bases. Germline V CDR1 and CDR2: MDHEN, SYDVKM. This CDR3 has 16 amino acids. The CDR3 loop is CASPPNSDNLGNTIYF. The CDR3 DNA sequence: TGTGCCAGCCCACCTAATTCGGACAACCTTGGAAACACCATATATTTT. Based on the CDR3 plus reference TRBV28 and TRBJ1-3, the full variable domain is DVKVTQSSRYLVKRTGEKVFLECVQDMDHENMFWYRQDPGLGLRLIYFSYDVKMKEKGDIPEGYSVSREKKERFSLILESASTNQTSMYLCASPPNSDNLGNTIYFGEGSWLTVV.

The genes are TRBV10-1 and TRBJ1-6; D is possibly TRBD1 (5 bases). CDR1 is WNHNN and CDR2 is SYGVQD in the germline V gene (reference sequence). V was pared by 8 bases and J by 9 bases, with 11 bases between. CDR3 length equals 12 residues. CDR3 amino acids: CASSGFCSPLHF. The CDR3 coding sequence is TGCGCCAGCTCAGGGTTTTGTTCACCCCTCCACTTT.

The chain recombines TRBV5-1 with TRBJ1-2; D call uncertain. Germline-derived CDR1 and CDR2 are SGHRS and YFSETQ. The CDR3 contains 12 residues. Trimming pared 4 bases from V and 8 bases from J, leaving 12 bases between. In DNA form, the CDR3 reads TGCGCCAGCAGCCCGTTTGTCGGGGGCTACACCTTC. Its protein is CASSPFVGGYTF.

The chain is built from TRBV2 and TRBJ1-4, with 10 bases lining up with TRBD1. Germline V gives CDR1 SNHLY, CDR2 FYNNEI. The ends lost 7 bases at V and 6 bases at J; junction bases unmatched: 8. CDR3 length equals 15 residues. The CDR3 DNA reads TGTGCCAGCAAACGCGCCGGGACAGGGGATGAAAAACTGTTTTTT. Translating gives CASKRAGTGDEKLFF.

The rearrangement uses TRBV28 and TRBJ2-7; 7 bases map to TRBD2. Germline loops: CDR1 MDHEN, CDR2 SYDVKM. CDR3 size: 15 residues. Trimming removed 3 bases from V and 2 bases from J; junction bases left unmatched: 7. DNA of the CDR3: TGTGCCAGCAGTTTTCGAGCGGGACCTACCTACGAGCAGTACTTC. It translates to CASSFRAGPTYEQYF.

V gene TRBV6-5 combines with J gene TRBJ1-3, with TRBD1 identical over 7 bases. The germline V gene has CDR1 MNHEY and CDR2 SVGAGI. This CDR3 has 13 amino acids. V was clipped by 6 bases and J by 4 bases; unmatched bases: 3. The CDR3 spells CASSMDRGNTIYF. CDR3 nucleotide sequence: TGTGCCAGCAGCATGGACAGGGGAAACACCATATATTTT.

The rearrangement links TRBV5-1 to TRBJ2-5, with D possibly being TRBD1 (5 bases). The CDR3 is made up of 18 amino acids. Trimming took 4 bases from V and 1 from J, leaving 23 bases between them. Looked up from germline, CDR1 is SGHRS and CDR2 is YFSETQ. CDR3 amino acids: CASSKGRAMMNSQETQYF. The CDR3, as DNA: TGCGCCAGCAGCAAAGGCAGGGCCATGATGAATTCCCAAGAGACCCAGTACTTC.

The chain recombines TRBV11-3 with TRBJ2-2; no reliable D call. The CDR3 loop spans 13 amino acids. CDR1 and CDR2 (germline): SGHNT, YENEEA. The V gene lost 0 bases and the J gene lost 5 bases, with 4 bases spanning the gap. CDR3 amino acids: CASSLDRTGELFF. In nucleotides, the CDR3 is TGTGCCAGCAGCTTAGACAGAACCGGGGAGCTGTTTTTT.

The chain links TRBV7-8 to TRBJ2-1; 14 bases align to TRBD2. Germline CDR1 and CDR2: SGHVS and FQNEAQ. The length of the CDR3 is 21 residues. With 0 bases clipped from V and 9 bases from J, the junction kept 19 bases outside the gene matches. The CDR3 nucleotides are TGTGCCAGCAGCTTAGCGTATAGCCTGAAACCGGGACTAGCGGGGGCTGGTGAGCAGTTCTTC. Residues: CASSLAYSLKPGLAGAGEQFF.

The V call is TRBV7-2, the J call TRBJ1-4; D is ambiguous. This CDR3 has 14 residues. Germline CDR1 SGHTA, CDR2 FQGNSA. Trimming took off 1 base at V and 8 bases at J, with 11 bases between the two ends. The CDR3 reads CASSLDTSGEKLFF. CDR3 bases: TGTGCCAGCAGCTTAGACACGTCGGGGGAAAAACTGTTTTTT.

This chain connects TRBV15 to TRBJ1-5; no clear D gene. The CDR3 contains 15 residues. Germline CDR1 LNHNV, CDR2 YYDKDF (reference sequence). Trimming took off 0 bases at V and 6 bases at J, with 12 bases between the two ends. For the CDR3, the DNA is TGTGCCACCAGCAGAGATGCCGGGATGGGTCAGCCCCAGCATTTT. Protein sequence: CATSRDAGMGQPQHF. The complete variable domain, with remaining parts taken from reference TRBV15 and TRBJ1-5, reads DAMVIQNPRYQVTQFGKPVTLSCSQTLNHNVMYWYQQKSSQAPKLLFHYYDKDFNNEADTPDNFQSRRPNTSFCFLDIRSPGLGDTAMYLCATSRDAGMGQPQHFGDGTRLSIL.

The V call is TRBV21-1, the J call TRBJ2-7; the listed D gene, TRBD2, was not tested against the DNA. TRBV21-1 is termed a pseudogene. CDR3 size: 13 residues. CDR3 residues: CARQDRSTYEQYF. The CDR3 nucleotides are TGTGCCAGACAAGATCGGAGTACCTACGAGCAGTACTTC.

The V and J genes are TRBV19 and TRBJ1-5; TRBD1 aligns across 11 bases. Unmatched junction bases numbered 13, after V lost 2 bases and J lost 7 bases. Germline values: CDR1 LNHDA, CDR2 SQIVND (reference sequence). This CDR3 is 18 amino acids long. This CDR3 reads CASSIPVFGTGGKQPQHF. The CDR3 region has the DNA TGTGCCAGTAGTATACCCGTCTTCGGGACAGGGGGGAAACAGCCCCAGCATTTT. The full variable domain, its missing parts supplied by reference TRBV19 and TRBJ1-5, is DGGITQSPKYLFRKEGQNVTLSCEQNLNHDAMYWYRQDPGQGLRLIYYSQIVNDFQKGDIAEGYSVSREKKESFPLTVTSAQKNPTAFYLCASSIPVFGTGGKQPQHFGDGTRLSIL.

The table lists this clone with a few counts. This rearrangement joins TRBV9 to TRBJ2-4; TRBD1 aligns across 7 bases. Trimming removed 0 bases from V and 6 bases from J; junction bases left unmatched: 6. The CDR3 extends over 15 amino acids. The V gene's germline CDR1 is SGDLS and CDR2 YYNGEE. The CDR3 here is CASSVDTGVGNIQYF. The CDR3 DNA sequence: TGTGCCAGCAGCGTAGACACAGGGGTGGGAAACATTCAGTACTTC.

This rearrangement joins TRBV4-3 to TRBJ2-1; TRBD2 agrees at 8 bases. Germline CDR1 LGHNA, CDR2 YSLEER. This CDR3 has 15 residues. J was trimmed by 4 bases and V by 2 bases; bases with no gene match: 4. The CDR3 DNA reads as TGCGCCAGCAGCCAACAACTAGCGGAGTACAATGAGCAGTTCTTC. Amino acid sequence: CASSQQLAEYNEQFF.

This CDR3 is CASSLEVGGLSSYNEQFF. As DNA, the CDR3 is TGTGCCAGCAGCTTAGAGGTGGGCGGGCTCAGCTCCTACAATGAGCAGTTCTTC. The chain recombines TRBV7-9 with TRBJ2-1; D possibly corresponds to TRBD2 (5 bases). The CDR3 loop spans 18 amino acids. Germline lookup yields CDR1 SEHNR and CDR2 FQNEAQ (reference sequence). Trimming shortened V by 1 base and J by 0 bases, and 16 bases separated the two germline ends.

This rearrangement joins TRBV7-8 to TRBJ1-1; D is unclear. V dropped 0 bases and J dropped 4 bases, with 9 bases sitting between them. This CDR3 spans 14 amino acids. In germline, CDR1 is SGHVS, CDR2 FQNEAQ. In nucleotides, the CDR3 is TGTGCCAGCAGCTTAGCAGCCGTTGGCACTGAAGCTTTCTTT. It specifies CASSLAAVGTEAFF.

This clone was counted once. V is TRBV9 and J is TRBJ2-7; 11 positions agree with TRBD2. CDR1 and CDR2 from the germline V gene are SGDLS and YYNGEE. There are 13 residues in the CDR3. V trimming: 7 bases; J trimming: 6 bases; junction bases outside the gene matches: 6. CDR3 sequence: CASGSGGAGEQYF. CDR3 sequence (DNA): TGTGCCAGCGGTAGCGGGGGGGCCGGCGAGCAGTACTTC.

This sequence joins TRBV18 and TRBJ1-2; no clear D. The CDR3 is 13 amino acids. Between the trimmed V and J ends, which lost 5 bases and 6 bases, there was a span of 13 bases. The germline gives CDR1 KGHSH, CDR2 LQKENI. DNA for the CDR3: TGTGCCAGCTCATCCTCCCTAACAGATGGCTACACCTTC. This gives the protein CASSSSLTDGYTF.

This clone appeared once. This rearrangement joins TRBV30 to TRBJ1-6, with 9 bases matching TRBD1. Unmatched junction bases numbered 9, after V lost 0 bases and J lost 9 bases. Germline V gene data show CDR1 as GTSNPN and CDR2 as SVGIG (reference sequence). This CDR3 comprises 16 residues. The CDR3 sequence: CAWSVPSGTGFSPLHF. The CDR3 nucleotides read TGTGCCTGGAGTGTACCGTCCGGGACAGGGTTTTCACCCCTCCACTTT.

This rearrangement joins TRBV27 to TRBJ2-6; 8 nucleotides match TRBD1. Germline V gene sequence: CDR1 MNHEY, CDR2 SMNVEV (reference sequence). V gave up 2 bases and J gave up 4 bases; unmatched junction bases: 10. The CDR3 is made up of 18 amino acids. CDR3 in DNA: TGTGCCAGCAGTTTAGGCCCGGGACAGGATGGGGGGGCCAACGTCCTGACTTTC. It yields the protein CASSLGPGQDGGANVLTF.

Only a few counts were recorded for this clone. The V gene is TRBV7-9, the J gene TRBJ1-5; perhaps TRBD1 as D (5 bases). Trimming stripped 6 bases from V and 7 bases from J, with 13 bases between. This CDR3 is built from 13 residues. CDR1 SEHNR and CDR2 FQNEAQ come from the germline V gene (reference sequence). The CDR3 nucleotides read TGTGCCAGCAGGTCTTCGGAGGGGCAGCCCCAGCATTTT. Translated: CASRSSEGQPQHF. Full variable domain (rest looked up from reference TRBV7-9 and TRBJ1-5): DTGVSQNPRHKITKRGQNVTFRCDPISEHNRLYWYRQTLGQGPEFLTYFQNEAQLEKSRLLSDRFSAERPKGSFSTLEIQRTEQGDSAMYLCASRSSEGQPQHFGDGTRLSIL.

V gene TRBV5-5 combines with J gene TRBJ1-5; tentative D call: TRBD1 (5 bases). Deletions cut 4 bases from V and 6 bases from J, with 17 bases between. This CDR3 has 15 amino acids. Germline loops: CDR1 SGHKS, CDR2 YYEKEE (reference sequence). CDR3 sequence (DNA): TGTGCCAGCAGCCCCGGGGGGGGAAGACCTCAGCCCCAGCATTTT. Translating it yields CASSPGGGRPQPQHF.

The chain has TRBV6-5 and TRBJ2-2, with D tentatively TRBD1 (6 bases). Germline CDR1 reads MNHEY; CDR2 reads SVGAGI. CDR3 length: 15 amino acids. The V gene lost 0 bases and the J gene lost 5 bases, with 10 bases spanning the gap. The CDR3 reads CASSYSDRKTGELFF. Written as DNA, the CDR3 is TGTGCCAGCAGTTACTCGGACAGAAAAACCGGGGAGCTGTTTTTT.

The chain is built from TRBV7-2 and TRBJ2-1; 8 bases match TRBD1. Germline assignment: CDR1 SGHTA and CDR2 FQGNSA. After removal of 1 base from V and 7 bases from J, the junction contained 15 bases not matched to a gene. CDR3 length equals 18 residues. CDR3 DNA: TGTGCCAGCAGCTTAGGTTTAACGCAGGGGGCGCGTTGGAATGAGCAGTTCTTC. Translated, it gives CASSLGLTQGARWNEQFF.

This chain joins TRBV19 and TRBJ1-1; possibly TRBD1 for D (6 bases). This CDR3 is built from 15 residues. Trimming took 3 bases from V and 0 from J, leaving 11 bases between them. Germline CDR1 is LNHDA and CDR2 is SQIVND (reference sequence). This CDR3 reads CASSIQGGVNTEAFF. Written as DNA, the CDR3 is TGTGCCAGTAGTATTCAAGGGGGGGTGAACACTGAAGCTTTCTTT.